The 17 T cell receptor beta chains given below trace back to one sample, sequenced in a study of Graves' ophthalmopathy and Graves' hyperthyroidism. Amplified TCR beta CDR3 regions were obtained using RNA transcripts as template. After a first-round RT-PCR with HTBI primers, a second-round multiplex PCR was run. TCRdb re-called the multiplex PCR reads through MiXCR, storing one row per CDR3 protein. The sample shows roughly 600,000 distinct CDR3 sequences, just under 40% of them seen only once. The sample was peripheral blood or thyroid tissue (not recorded which). The receptor source for this set is an adult man with Graves' hyperthyroidism.

The chain combines TRBV7-2 with TRBJ2-1; D is uncertain. Between the trimmed V and J ends, which lost 5 bases and 4 bases, there was a span of 15 bases. Germline loops: CDR1 SGHTA, CDR2 FQGNSA. The CDR3 sequence is 15 residues long. CDR3 sequence reads: CASSPTHHLYNEQFF. Here the CDR3 DNA reads TGTGCCAGCAGCCCAACCCATCATCTTTACAATGAGCAGTTCTTC.

This clonotype showed up many times. The rearrangement joins TRBV19 to TRBJ2-3, with no clear D. CDR3 size: 13 residues. Between the trimmed V and J ends, which lost 7 bases and 5 bases, there was a span of 13 bases. Germline assignment: CDR1 LNHDA and CDR2 SQIVND (reference sequence). CDR3 coding DNA: TGTGCCAGTACGTGGGCGACTGGAGATACGCAGTATTTT. Translated, it gives CASTWATGDTQYF.

This clonotype was detected many times. The rearrangement joins TRBV5-8 to TRBJ1-1, with D hard to call. The CDR3 is 16 amino acids. Looked up from germline, CDR1 is SGHTS and CDR2 is YDEGEE. Trimming stripped 0 bases from V and 4 bases from J, with 16 bases between. CDR3 DNA: TGTGCCAGCAGCTTGGCCTCAGGTTCCTCGGGCACTGAAGCTTTCTTT. Translated, it gives CASSLASGSSGTEAFF.

In its sample, this clonotype was seen once. One junction end does not reproduce the germline sequence, and a read error may be involved. This sequence joins TRBV7-9 and TRBJ2-3; weak D call: TRBD2 (5 bases). The CDR3 has 14 amino acids. Per the germline V gene, CDR1 is SEHNR and CDR2 is FQNEAQ (reference sequence). The CDR3 DNA follows: TGTGTCAGCAGCCCAGGACTGCTCACAGATACGCAGTATTTT. Translation gives CVSSPGLLTDTQYF.

This clonotype occurred many times. This chain uses TRBV10-2 with TRBJ2-5; D might be TRBD2 (6 bases). V lost 2 bases and J 5 bases, leaving 15 bases between the germline ends. Looked up from germline, CDR1 is WSHSY and CDR2 is SAAADI. This CDR3 is 15 amino acids long. CDR3 protein: CASSEILGRMETQYF. The CDR3 nucleotides are TGCGCCAGCAGTGAGATATTAGGGAGGATGGAGACCCAGTACTTC.

The table lists this clonotype with many counts. This chain connects TRBV19 to TRBJ1-6, with 9 bases identical to TRBD1. CDR3 length: 14 residues. With V trimmed by 5 bases and J by 7 bases, 3 bases remained unmatched. Germline V gene data show CDR1 as LNHDA and CDR2 as SQIVND (reference sequence). In nucleotides, the CDR3 is TGTGCCAGTAGTGGGACAGGGCAGAATTCACCCCTCCACTTT. Translated, it gives CASSGTGQNSPLHF.

This clonotype was counted between two and nine times. This chain connects TRBV19 to TRBJ2-5; TRBD2 aligns across 8 bases. CDR1 LNHDA and CDR2 SQIVND come from the germline V gene (reference sequence). The trim removed 5 bases at V and 5 bases at J, leaving 1 base unmatched. The CDR3 runs 12 residues. CDR3 residues: CASSGLAETQYF. The CDR3 coding sequence is TGTGCCAGTAGTGGACTAGCCGAGACCCAGTACTTC.

Concerning this clonotype: This may be a read error: a much more frequent sequence differs by one nucleotide. J is TRBJ2-7 and V is TRBV20-1; a weak D match, TRBD1 (5 bases). The CDR3 consists of 16 residues. Germline V gene data show CDR1 as DFQATT and CDR2 as SNEGSKA (reference sequence). The CDR3 DNA reads TGCAGTGCTAGACCAAAAGGACAACCCCGTACCCACGAGCAGTGCTTC. Protein sequence: CSARPKGQPRTHEQCF.

This clonotype was seen once. V gene TRBV2 combines with J gene TRBJ2-2; weak D call: TRBD2 (5 bases). CDR1 and CDR2 from the germline V gene are SNHLY and FYNNEI. Trimming took 6 bases from V and 2 from J, leaving 10 bases between them. The CDR3 contains 14 residues. CDR3 sequence: CASREDLNTGELFF. In DNA, the CDR3 is TGTGCCAGCAGGGAGGATTTAAACACCGGGGAGCTGTTTTTT.

A note on this clonotype: Without the conserved terminal phenylalanine or tryptophan, this CDR3 likely stems from a read error. The chain uses TRBV29-1 and TRBJ2-5; D tentatively fits TRBD1 or TRBD2 (7 bases each). The DNA end is more similar to TRBJ2-1, so the J call may be wrong. Germline values: CDR1 SQVTM, CDR2 ANQGSEA. The CDR3 contains 14 residues. The CDR3 spells CSVEGRGGYNEQFL. In DNA, the CDR3 is TGCAGCGTTGAAGGCAGGGGGGGCTACAATGAGCAGTTCCTC.

This clonotype was observed many times. This chain uses TRBV4-2 with TRBJ2-2; 11 nucleotides agree with TRBD2. The germline CDR1 and CDR2 sequences are LGHNA and YNFKEQ. The junction had 3 bases not matched to a gene; V was cut back by 4 bases and J by 2 bases. This CDR3 is built from 16 residues. The CDR3 is CASSPTSGANTGELFF. DNA of the CDR3: TGTGCCAGCAGCCCGACTAGCGGGGCTAACACCGGGGAGCTGTTTTTT.

This clonotype was counted ten times or more. The chain couples TRBV12-3 or TRBV12-4 to TRBJ2-7; tentative D call: TRBD2 (5 bases). Trimming pared 7 bases from V and 2 bases from J, leaving 15 bases between. There are 14 residues in the CDR3. The CDR3: CASKLTGWAYEQYF. For the CDR3, the DNA is TGTGCCAGCAAGCTGACGGGATGGGCCTACGAGCAGTACTTC.

This clonotype has ten or more counts. Here the CDR3 reads CASRETRQGGQETQYF. The CDR3 coding sequence is TGTGCCAGCAGGGAAACACGACAGGGTGGGCAAGAGACCCAGTACTTC. The chain couples TRBV6-5 to TRBJ2-5, with TRBD1 matching 7 bases. Unmatched junction bases numbered 12, after V lost 6 bases and J lost 2 bases. CDR1 MNHEY and CDR2 SVGAGI come from the germline V gene. This CDR3 region has 16 residues.

Ten or more counts support this clonotype. The chain has TRBV19 and TRBJ1-2; D possibly corresponds to TRBD1 (6 bases). The CDR3 totals 17 residues. V was shortened by 6 bases and J by 2 bases, with 22 bases between the two germline ends. The V gene's germline CDR1 is LNHDA and CDR2 SQIVND (reference sequence). CDR3 coding DNA: TGTGCCAGTAGCCAGGGGACTGGAATGGTACCCAACTATGGCTACACCTTC. This gives the protein CASSQGTGMVPNYGYTF.

The sample holds a few counts of this clonotype. J is TRBJ1-3 and V is TRBV6-6; a weak D match, TRBD1 (5 bases). This CDR3 is 17 amino acids long. Germline CDR1 reads MNHNY; CDR2 reads SVGAGI (reference sequence). Between the trimmed V and J ends, which lost 2 bases and 0 bases, there was a span of 14 bases. The CDR3 nucleotides are TGTGCCAGCAGTTACCTACTGGGGGGGAGCTCTGGAAACACCATATATTTT. This translates into CASSYLLGGSSGNTIYF.

This clonotype was detected ten times or more. At one end, the junction sequence differs from germline, possibly due to a read error. The V gene is TRBV7-7, the J gene TRBJ2-2, with TRBD2 matching over 7 bases. CDR1 SSHAT and CDR2 FNYEAQ come from the germline V gene (reference sequence). The CDR3 has 16 residues. This CDR3 reads CASSSRASGNTGELFF. Written as DNA, the CDR3 is TGTGCTAGCAGCTCTCGAGCTAGCGGAAACACCGGGGAGCTGTTTTTT.

Only a few counts were recorded for this clonotype. The CDR3 nucleotides read TGTGCCTGGAGCTCGGCTAATGAAAAACTGTTTTTT. Translated, it gives CAWSSANEKLFF. J is TRBJ1-4 and V is TRBV30; the D is unclear. CDR1 GTSNPN and CDR2 SVGIG come from the germline V gene (reference sequence). The CDR3 sequence is 12 residues long. Trimming stripped 3 bases from V and 3 bases from J, with 5 bases between.